The entry that follows covers one T cell receptor (beta chain) sequence. The data belong to a study of blood T cell repertoires in COVID-19. Measured with immunoSEQ multiplex PCR; TCRdb has only the in-frame clones, and not every one. The repertoire holds some 360,000 clones, with around 87% as singletons. V shed 1 base and J 5 bases; nucleotides not matched to a gene: 1. CDR1 and CDR2 from the germline V gene are SNHLY and FYNNEI. This CDR3 contains 15 residues. The sequence was collected from a woman aged 60-70 years with COVID-19, enrolled during active disease. Material for sequencing was peripheral blood. The chain joins TRBV2 to TRBJ2-2; 10 nucleotides line up with TRBD1. The CDR3 DNA is TGTGCCAGCAGTGAAGGGACAGGGGGAACCGGGGAGCTGTTTTTT. It specifies CASSEGTGGTGELFF.